Below, 31 T cell receptor beta chains from the same sample are listed, as sequenced in a study of control samples from healthy donors and cancer patients. Here immunoSEQ multiplex PCR was the method, and the copy in TCRdb shows in-frame clones only, minus some. The sample gives 50,000 to 70,000 clones, about 96% of which show up once; approximately 1.1% is in the top ten. The specimen was blood. Receptors originate from a woman aged 18-35 years in good health.

The DNA for the CDR3 is TGTGCCAGCAGTGAAGGATCAGGGGAGCCTAACTATGGCTACACCTTC. As protein: CASSEGSGEPNYGYTF. The chain links TRBV6-1 to TRBJ1-2; the D gene is possibly TRBD1 (6 bases). The V end lost 1 base, the J end lost 0 bases, and 12 bases lay between the germline ends. This CDR3 is 16 amino acids long. Germline CDR1 and CDR2: MNHNS and SASEGT.

The J gene is TRBJ2-3, the V gene TRBV3-1 (or the pseudogene TRBV3-2); TRBD2 is a possible D gene (5 bases). V was cut by 1 base and J by 4 bases, with 12 bases left in between. CDR1 and CDR2 (germline): LGHDT, YNNKEL (reference sequence). This CDR3 is built from 15 residues. The CDR3 reads CASSQGTSPADTQYF. CDR3 DNA: TGTGCCAGCAGCCAAGGGACTTCCCCGGCAGATACGCAGTATTTT.

A single count supports this clone. This chain uses TRBV27 with TRBJ2-1, with TRBD2 identical over 8 bases. The CDR3 is 16 amino acids. Looked up from germline, CDR1 is MNHEY and CDR2 is SMNVEV (reference sequence). The trim removed 6 bases at V and 4 bases at J, leaving 11 bases unmatched. The CDR3 spells CASSTNKLAVYNEQFF. The CDR3 bases are TGTGCCAGCAGCACAAATAAACTAGCGGTTTACAATGAGCAGTTCTTC.

The chain links TRBV9 to TRBJ2-4, with 11 bases aligning to TRBD1. This CDR3 has 16 residues. CDR1 and CDR2 (germline): SGDLS, YYNGEE. V shed 2 bases and J 4 bases; nucleotides not matched to a gene: 5. The CDR3 DNA sequence: TGTGCCAGCAGCGTGGGGACAGGGGGAGGTAAAAACATTCAGTACTTC. Protein product: CASSVGTGGGKNIQYF. Full variable domain (rest looked up from reference TRBV9 and TRBJ2-4): DSGVTQTPKHLITATGQRVTLRCSPRSGDLSVYWYQQSLDQGLQFLIQYYNGEERAKGNILERFSAQQFPDLHSELNLSSLELGDSALYFCASSVGTGGGKNIQYFGAGTRLSVL.

This chain uses TRBV5-1 with TRBJ1-1; TRBD1 is a possible D gene (5 bases). This CDR3 spans 14 amino acids. Germline V CDR1 and CDR2: SGHRS, YFSETQ. The ends were cut back, 6 bases at V and 4 bases at J, with 16 bases in the middle. The CDR3 DNA sequence: TGCGCCAGCATACCCGGGGGGATTGGCACTGAAGCTTTCTTT. Translation gives CASIPGGIGTEAFF.

The rearrangement links TRBV7-9 to TRBJ2-1, with D perhaps matching TRBD2 (6 bases). The CDR3 totals 16 residues. Trimming removed 2 bases from V and 6 bases from J, with 17 bases in between. Germline CDR1 is SEHNR and CDR2 is FQNEAQ (reference sequence). In nucleotides, the CDR3 is TGTGCCAGCAGCTTATTCCGACAGCGGGCCGGCAATGAGCAGTTCTTC. Its translation is CASSLFRQRAGNEQFF.

V usage is TRBV6-1 and J usage is TRBJ1-2; tentative D call: TRBD1 (5 bases). V shed 2 bases and J shed 6 bases, with 13 bases lying between them. There are 14 residues in the CDR3. Germline CDR1 MNHNS, CDR2 SASEGT. DNA for the CDR3: TGTGCCAGCAGTGAATCGCAGGGATCTCATGGCTACACCTTC. It yields the protein CASSESQGSHGYTF.

V usage is TRBV7-2 and J usage is TRBJ2-7; 8 bases are a match to TRBD2. The CDR3 loop spans 14 amino acids. Trimming removed 7 bases from V and 3 bases from J; junction bases left unmatched: 8. From germline, CDR1 is SGHTA and CDR2 FQGNSA. CDR3 sequence (DNA): TGTGCCAGCACCCCGGCGGGGGGCTTCTACGAGCAGTACTTC. This translates into CASTPAGGFYEQYF. The full variable domain, completed using reference TRBV7-2 and TRBJ2-7, is GAGVSQSPSNKVTEKGKDVELRCDPISGHTALYWYRQSLGQGLEFLIYFQGNSAPDKSGLPSDRFSAERTGGSVSTLTIQRTQQEDSAVYLCASTPAGGFYEQYFGPGTRLTVT.

The chain uses TRBV7-2 and TRBJ1-2; TRBD1 aligns across 9 bases. Looked up from germline, CDR1 is SGHTA and CDR2 is FQGNSA. Trimming at V came to 5 bases and at J to 8 bases, leaving 9 bases not matched to a gene. CDR3 length: 14 amino acids. The CDR3 region has the DNA TGTGCCAGCAGCATACTCACAGGGGGCAGGGGCTACACCTTC. It translates to CASSILTGGRGYTF.

The rearrangement joins TRBV6-6 to TRBJ1-2; weak D call: TRBD1 (6 bases). V lost 8 bases and J 8 bases, leaving 15 bases between the germline ends. The CDR3 loop spans 12 amino acids. CDR1 is MNHNY, CDR2 SVGAGI, per germline (reference sequence). As DNA, the CDR3 is TGTGCCAGCCGAGCGGGGGCAGTAGGCTACACCTTC. This codes for CASRAGAVGYTF.

The chain recombines TRBV18 with TRBJ1-2; weak D call: TRBD1 (5 bases). This CDR3 spans 13 amino acids. The V gene's germline CDR1 is KGHSH and CDR2 LQKENI. V was cut by 7 bases and J by 8 bases, with 17 bases left in between. The DNA for the CDR3 is TGTGCCAGCTTGACAGACCCCTCGGGAGGCTACACCTTC. Its protein product is CASLTDPSGGYTF.

The chain employs TRBV9 and TRBJ1-4; 12 bases align to TRBD1. Per the germline V gene, CDR1 is SGDLS and CDR2 is YYNGEE. Losses at the gene ends were 4 bases for V and 0 bases for J; bases not matched to a gene: 4. The CDR3 spans 17 residues. As DNA, the CDR3 is TGTGCCAGCAGCCGGGGGACAGGGGGCTCAACTAATGAAAAACTGTTTTTT. This encodes CASSRGTGGSTNEKLFF. The complete variable domain, with remaining parts taken from reference TRBV9 and TRBJ1-4, reads DSGVTQTPKHLITATGQRVTLRCSPRSGDLSVYWYQQSLDQGLQFLIQYYNGEERAKGNILERFSAQQFPDLHSELNLSSLELGDSALYFCASSRGTGGSTNEKLFFGSGTQLSVL.

This chain links TRBV15 with TRBJ1-6, with D unclear. From germline, CDR1 is LNHNV and CDR2 YYDKDF (reference sequence). The V end was cut by 1 base, the J end by 7 bases, with 14 bases between. CDR3 length: 16 residues. The DNA of the CDR3 is TGTGCCACCAGCAGAGGCGCCGGACTAAAGAATTCACCCCTCCACTTT. It is translated as CATSRGAGLKNSPLHF.

The CDR3 region is CASSDSPYGYTF. CDR3 in DNA: TGTGCCAGCAGTGACAGCCCCTATGGCTACACCTTC. The chain combines TRBV2 with TRBJ1-2; no clear D gene. CDR1 is SNHLY and CDR2 is FYNNEI in the germline V gene. Trimming took 3 bases from V and 4 from J, leaving 6 bases between them. CDR3 length equals 12 residues.

The genes are TRBV7-9 and TRBJ1-2; tentative D call: TRBD1 (5 bases). Germline CDR1 SEHNR, CDR2 FQNEAQ (reference sequence). Trimming took 1 base from V and 5 from J, leaving 5 bases between them. The length of the CDR3 is 12 residues. This CDR3 is CASSLGGYGYTF. The CDR3, as DNA: TGTGCCAGCAGCTTAGGGGGGTATGGCTACACCTTC.

This chain connects TRBV6-1 to TRBJ2-1; a weak D match, TRBD2 (6 bases). V lost 4 bases and J lost 1, with 17 bases in between. This CDR3 spans 17 amino acids. CDR1 MNHNS and CDR2 SASEGT come from the germline V gene. CDR3 bases: TGTGCCAGCAGTGGAGAAGCAGGCGGGGCGTCCTACAATGAGCAGTTCTTC. It yields the protein CASSGEAGGASYNEQFF.

This chain connects TRBV9 to TRBJ1-4; TRBD1 is a possible D gene (5 bases). Germline lookup yields CDR1 SGDLS and CDR2 YYNGEE. This CDR3 region has 13 residues. Trimming pared 0 bases from V and 7 bases from J, leaving 7 bases between. The CDR3 sequence: CASSVAGGEKLFF. The CDR3, as DNA: TGTGCCAGCAGCGTAGCTGGGGGTGAAAAACTGTTTTTT.

This sequence joins TRBV7-8 and TRBJ1-1; a weak D match, TRBD1 (5 bases). V was clipped by 6 bases and J by 8 bases, with 19 bases between them. The CDR3 contains 14 residues. Germline V gene data show CDR1 as SGHVS and CDR2 as FQNEAQ. The CDR3 DNA follows: TGTGCCAGCAGTTGGGCAGGGAACGAAAGAGAAGCTTTCTTT. Amino acid sequence: CASSWAGNEREAFF.

The V and J genes are TRBV29-1 and TRBJ1-1; D is uncertain. Trimming removed 2 bases from V and 11 bases from J, with 12 bases in between. CDR1 and CDR2 from the germline V gene are SQVTM and ANQGSEA. This CDR3 has 11 residues. The CDR3 loop reads CSVELLGRAFF. The CDR3 coding sequence is TGCAGCGTTGAATTACTGGGCCGTGCTTTCTTT.

This chain joins TRBV19 and TRBJ1-5, with D hard to call. Germline CDR1 and CDR2: LNHDA and SQIVND (reference sequence). The CDR3 is made up of 15 amino acids. V lost 4 bases and J lost 0, with 10 bases in between. The CDR3 loop reads CASSSERNSNQPQHF. The CDR3 bases are TGTGCCAGTAGTAGTGAAAGAAATAGCAATCAGCCCCAGCATTTT.

This sequence joins TRBV5-1 and TRBJ1-1, with D perhaps TRBD1 (5 bases). The CDR3 has 15 amino acids. The germline V gene has CDR1 SGHRS and CDR2 YFSETQ. Trimming shortened V by 0 bases and J by 1 base, and 10 bases separated the two germline ends. CDR3 loop: CASSLVPGGNTEAFF. CDR3 in DNA: TGCGCCAGCAGCTTGGTGCCGGGGGGGAACACTGAAGCTTTCTTT.

The chain combines TRBV30 with TRBJ1-4; D uncertain. The tail of the sequence fits TRBJ2-2 better, so the J call may be wrong. This CDR3 contains 12 residues. Germline CDR1 GTSNPN, CDR2 SVGIG (reference sequence). This chain's CDR3 is CAWSVTLGELFF. The CDR3 DNA reads as TGTGCCTGGAGTGTTACGTTGGGGGAGCTGTTTTTT.

This clone has only one observation. The chain couples TRBV19 to TRBJ1-6; TRBD1 matches at 9 bases. Germline loops: CDR1 LNHDA, CDR2 SQIVND (reference sequence). This CDR3 is 16 amino acids long. J was trimmed by 5 bases and V by 3 bases; bases with no gene match: 5. The CDR3 DNA follows: TGTGCCAGTAGTATTCATCGGGACAGGGATAATTCACCCCTCCACTTT. Translation gives CASSIHRDRDNSPLHF.

The chain combines TRBV9 with TRBJ1-1; no definite D call. The CDR3 sequence is 14 residues long. The germline V gene has CDR1 SGDLS and CDR2 YYNGEE. V lost 0 bases, J lost 1 base, and 7 bases lay in between. CDR3 residues: CASSVEGKNTEAFF. Here the CDR3 DNA reads TGTGCCAGCAGCGTAGAGGGTAAGAACACTGAAGCTTTCTTT.

V is TRBV5-1 and J is TRBJ1-1; D is undetermined. The length of the CDR3 is 14 residues. Germline assignment: CDR1 SGHRS and CDR2 YFSETQ. V lost 4 bases to trimming and J lost 1 base, with 11 bases between them. The CDR3 is CASSATRWNTEAFF. As DNA, the CDR3 is TGCGCCAGCAGCGCGACACGGTGGAACACTGAAGCTTTCTTT.

This rearrangement joins TRBV18 to TRBJ2-3, with no clear D. Germline lookup yields CDR1 KGHSH and CDR2 LQKENI. The CDR3 extends over 13 amino acids. The V and J ends lost 3 bases and 6 bases respectively, with 10 bases between them. CDR3 in DNA: TGTGCCAGCTCACCCATGAGTGGGGATACGCAGTATTTT. Amino acids: CASSPMSGDTQYF.

This sequence joins TRBV5-1 and TRBJ1-1; a weak D match, TRBD1 (6 bases). The CDR3 length is 16 residues. V lost 0 bases, J lost 4 bases, and 16 bases lay in between. Germline-derived CDR1 and CDR2 are SGHRS and YFSETQ. CDR3: CASSLDPRGQVTEAFF. DNA of the CDR3: TGCGCCAGCAGCTTGGATCCGCGGGGGCAAGTCACTGAAGCTTTCTTT.

V and J are TRBV5-6 and TRBJ1-2, with unresolved D. The CDR3 totals 15 residues. The V end was cut by 0 bases, the J end by 5 bases, with 14 bases between. The germline CDR1 and CDR2 sequences are SGHDT and YYEEEE. The CDR3 is CASSLGWAVGYGYTF. In DNA, the CDR3 is TGTGCCAGCAGCTTGGGATGGGCAGTCGGATATGGCTACACCTTC.

This chain uses TRBV6-2 or TRBV6-3 with TRBJ2-1, with 11 bases lining up with TRBD2. This CDR3 is 15 amino acids long. The V and J ends lost 6 bases and 6 bases, in that order; junction bases with no gene match: 7. Per germline, CDR1 MNHEY and CDR2 SVGEGT. DNA of the CDR3: TGTGCCAGCAGCCGCACTAGCGGGGGATTCAATGAGCAGTTCTTC. It yields the protein CASSRTSGGFNEQFF.

V usage is TRBV3-1 (or the pseudogene TRBV3-2) and J usage is TRBJ1-2; D not resolved. This CDR3 spans 15 amino acids. V was clipped by 2 bases and J by 1 base, with 11 bases between them. Germline values: CDR1 LGHDT, CDR2 YNNKEL (reference sequence). The CDR3 loop reads CASSQSQRVNYGYTF. Here the CDR3 DNA reads TGTGCCAGCAGCCAATCACAGAGAGTTAACTATGGCTACACCTTC.

The V gene is TRBV27, the J gene TRBJ2-7; 12 nucleotides match TRBD1. With V trimmed by 8 bases and J by 6 bases, 8 bases remained unmatched. This CDR3 has 14 amino acids. Germline values: CDR1 MNHEY, CDR2 SMNVEV (reference sequence). This CDR3 reads CASSPGTGGFEQYF. The CDR3 DNA follows: TGTGCCAGCTCCCCCGGGACAGGGGGCTTCGAGCAGTACTTC.